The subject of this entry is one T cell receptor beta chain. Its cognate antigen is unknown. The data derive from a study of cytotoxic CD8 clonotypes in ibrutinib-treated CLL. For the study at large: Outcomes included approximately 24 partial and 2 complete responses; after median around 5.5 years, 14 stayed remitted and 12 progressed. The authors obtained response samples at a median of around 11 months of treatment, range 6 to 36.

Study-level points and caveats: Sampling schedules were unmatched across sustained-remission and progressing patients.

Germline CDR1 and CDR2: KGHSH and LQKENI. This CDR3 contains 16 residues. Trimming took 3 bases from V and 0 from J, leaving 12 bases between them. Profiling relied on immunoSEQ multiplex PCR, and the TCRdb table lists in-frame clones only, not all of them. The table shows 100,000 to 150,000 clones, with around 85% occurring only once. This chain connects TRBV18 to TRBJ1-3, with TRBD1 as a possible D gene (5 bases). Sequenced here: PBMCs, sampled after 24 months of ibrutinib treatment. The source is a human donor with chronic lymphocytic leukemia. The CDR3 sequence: CASSPYFDSSGNTIYF. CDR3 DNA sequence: TGTGCCAGCTCACCCTATTTTGACAGCTCTGGAAACACCATATATTTT. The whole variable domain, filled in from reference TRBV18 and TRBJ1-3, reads NAGVMQNPRHLVRRRGQEARLRCSPMKGHSHVYWYRQLPEEGLKFMVYLQKENIIDESGMPKERFSAEFPKEGPSILRIQQVVRGDSAAYFCASSPYFDSSGNTIYFGEGSWLTVV.